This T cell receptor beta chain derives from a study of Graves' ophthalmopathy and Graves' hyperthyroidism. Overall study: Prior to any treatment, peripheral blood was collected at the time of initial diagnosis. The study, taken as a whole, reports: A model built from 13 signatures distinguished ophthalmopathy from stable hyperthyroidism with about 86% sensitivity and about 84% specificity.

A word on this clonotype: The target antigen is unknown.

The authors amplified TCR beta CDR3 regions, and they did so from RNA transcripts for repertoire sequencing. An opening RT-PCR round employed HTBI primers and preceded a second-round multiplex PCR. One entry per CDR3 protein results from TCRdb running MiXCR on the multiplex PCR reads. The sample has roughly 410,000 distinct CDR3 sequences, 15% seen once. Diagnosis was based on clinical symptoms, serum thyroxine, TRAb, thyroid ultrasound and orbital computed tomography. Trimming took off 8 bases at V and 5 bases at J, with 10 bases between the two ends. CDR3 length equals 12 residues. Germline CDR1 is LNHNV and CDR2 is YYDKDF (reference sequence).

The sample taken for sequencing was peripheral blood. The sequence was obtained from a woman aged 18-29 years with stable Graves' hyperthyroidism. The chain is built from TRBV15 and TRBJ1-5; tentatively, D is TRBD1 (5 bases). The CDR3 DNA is TGTGCCACCGCGGCGGGGGATCAGCCCCAGCATTTT. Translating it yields CATAAGDQPQHF.